What follows are 12 T cell receptor beta chains derived from one specimen sequenced in a study of T cell repertoires in cytomegalovirus infection. TCRdb called the reads again in MiXCR, with one record for every CDR3 protein. The sample lists around 210,000 distinct CDR3 sequences, roughly 6.5% seen once, with less than 7.5% in the top ten. The sequenced sample was PBMCs. These receptors originate from a human donor in good health (CMV status not recorded). Some clones in this sample may be carry-over from other donors' samples.

This clonotype was counted many times. This chain links TRBV23-1 with TRBJ2-7; 8 nucleotides agree with TRBD1. TRBV23-1 belongs to the ORF category, with a function that is uncertain. The CDR3 extends over 16 amino acids. The trim removed 3 bases at V and 5 bases at J, leaving 12 bases unmatched. For the CDR3, the DNA is TGCGCCAGCAGTCATATTTTTCAGGACAGGGCCCACGAGCAGTACTTC. It specifies CASSHIFQDRAHEQYF.

Many counts were recorded for this clonotype. V and J are TRBV29-1 and TRBJ2-3, with 14 bases aligning to TRBD2. Unmatched junction bases numbered 5, after V lost 4 bases and J lost 8 bases. The CDR3 consists of 14 residues. Germline values: CDR1 SQVTM, CDR2 ANQGSEA. The CDR3 sequence is CSVATSGGAGTQYF. The CDR3 coding sequence is TGCAGCGTTGCGACTAGCGGGGGGGCCGGTACGCAGTATTTT.

In its sample, this clonotype was seen a few times. Here the CDR3 omits its conserved ending phenylalanine or tryptophan, so a read error is the likely source. The DNA is omitted, as the CDR3 cannot be located on it reliably, and the CDR3 follows TCRdb's listing. The chain uses TRBV20-1 and TRBJ2-5; the table's D call of TRBD1 was not tested on the DNA. The germline gives CDR1 DFQATT, CDR2 SNEGSKA (reference sequence). The CDR3 adds up to 11 amino acids, both ends counted. The CDR3: CSAKETTGGLG.

This clonotype came up many times. This chain links TRBV7-2 with TRBJ1-2; D remains ambiguous. The germline gives CDR1 SGHTA, CDR2 FQGNSA. Trimming took off 5 bases at V and 8 bases at J, with 12 bases between the two ends. The CDR3 extends over 12 amino acids. The CDR3 region has the DNA TGTGCCAGCAGCGGCCGACTGGGGGGCTACACCTTC. It encodes CASSGRLGGYTF.

Many counts were recorded for this clonotype. The V call is TRBV11-2, the J call TRBJ2-1; a weak D match, TRBD1 (6 bases). The CDR3 is 15 amino acids. Germline CDR1 and CDR2: SGHAT and FQNNGV. Trimming removed 1 base from V and 0 bases from J, with 7 bases in between. DNA of the CDR3: TGTGCCAGCAGCTTAGTGACAGGCTCCTACAATGAGCAGTTCTTC. It translates to CASSLVTGSYNEQFF.

This clonotype was found a few times. This chain joins TRBV20-1 and TRBJ2-5; D possibly corresponds to TRBD1 (6 bases). The CDR3 is 15 amino acids. Germline lookup yields CDR1 DFQATT and CDR2 SNEGSKA (reference sequence). Between the trimmed V and J ends, which lost 0 bases and 5 bases, there was a span of 16 bases. In DNA form, the CDR3 reads TGCAGTGCTAGAGATGTACAGGGAAGCGGTGAGACCCAGTACTTC. Residues: CSARDVQGSGETQYF.

About this clonotype: A much larger clone differs from this one at a single base, so this may be a read error. V usage is TRBV6-2 or TRBV6-3 and J usage is TRBJ2-7; D is undetermined. The length of the CDR3 is 11 residues. Germline-derived CDR1 and CDR2 are MNHEY and SVGEGT. The CDR3 nucleotides read TGTGACAGCAGTTACCCCCCTGGGCAGTACTTC. Its protein is CDSSYPPGQYF.

The table lists this clonotype with many counts. This chain joins TRBV7-2 and TRBJ2-1; 7 positions agree with TRBD1. The CDR3 is 12 residues long. The junction had 5 bases not matched to a gene; V was cut back by 4 bases and J by 11 bases. In germline, CDR1 is SGHTA, CDR2 FQGNSA. CDR3 region: CASSSYRGKQFF. The CDR3 DNA reads as TGTGCCAGCAGCTCCTACAGGGGTAAGCAGTTCTTC. The full variable domain, in which reference TRBV7-2 and TRBJ2-1 provide the parts outside the CDR3, is GAGVSQSPSNKVTEKGKDVELRCDPISGHTALYWYRQSLGQGLEFLIYFQGNSAPDKSGLPSDRFSAERTGGSVSTLTIQRTQQEDSAVYLCASSSYRGKQFFGPGTRLTVL.

This clonotype has at least ten counts. CDR3 residues: CASSTSGTEGLEQYF. CDR3 bases: TGTGCCAGTAGTACCTCCGGGACTGAGGGTCTCGAGCAGTACTTC. The chain couples TRBV19 to TRBJ2-7; possibly TRBD2 for D (6 bases). This CDR3 is 15 amino acids long. The germline V gene has CDR1 LNHDA and CDR2 SQIVND (reference sequence). Trimming removed 4 bases from V and 6 bases from J, with 19 bases in between.

This clonotype was recorded at least ten times. The gene calls are TRBV2 and TRBJ1-5; no reliable D call. V was clipped by 6 bases and J by 8 bases, with 14 bases between them. Germline V gene data show CDR1 as SNHLY and CDR2 as FYNNEI. The CDR3 has 13 residues. CDR3 nucleotide sequence: TGTGCCAGCAGCGGTCCCGGGAAGGAGCCCCAGCATTTT. It codes for CASSGPGKEPQHF. The full variable domain, rest sourced from reference TRBV2 and TRBJ1-5, is EPEVTQTPSHQVTQMGQEVILRCVPISNHLYFYWYRQILGQKVEFLVSFYNNEISEKSEIFDDQFSVERPDGSNFTLKIRSTKLEDSAMYFCASSGPGKEPQHFGDGTRLSIL.

The gene calls are TRBV12-3 or TRBV12-4 and TRBJ2-1; 10 nucleotides match TRBD1. This CDR3 has 19 amino acids. V dropped 1 base and J dropped 4; count of bases not matched to a gene: 13. The DNA for the CDR3 is TGTGCCAGCAGTTTAGTGGGGGACAGGGGTCCTCGGAAATACAATGAGCAGTTCTTC. As protein: CASSLVGDRGPRKYNEQFF.

This clonotype has a count of ten or more. The rearrangement joins TRBV5-1 to TRBJ2-5; 7 nucleotides match TRBD1. J gave up 1 base and V 7 bases, and 4 bases lay outside the gene matches. Germline V gene sequence: CDR1 SGHRS, CDR2 YFSETQ. This CDR3 spans 13 amino acids. DNA for the CDR3: TGCGCCAGCGGCGGACAGGTCCAAGAGACCCAGTACTTC. It codes for CASGGQVQETQYF.